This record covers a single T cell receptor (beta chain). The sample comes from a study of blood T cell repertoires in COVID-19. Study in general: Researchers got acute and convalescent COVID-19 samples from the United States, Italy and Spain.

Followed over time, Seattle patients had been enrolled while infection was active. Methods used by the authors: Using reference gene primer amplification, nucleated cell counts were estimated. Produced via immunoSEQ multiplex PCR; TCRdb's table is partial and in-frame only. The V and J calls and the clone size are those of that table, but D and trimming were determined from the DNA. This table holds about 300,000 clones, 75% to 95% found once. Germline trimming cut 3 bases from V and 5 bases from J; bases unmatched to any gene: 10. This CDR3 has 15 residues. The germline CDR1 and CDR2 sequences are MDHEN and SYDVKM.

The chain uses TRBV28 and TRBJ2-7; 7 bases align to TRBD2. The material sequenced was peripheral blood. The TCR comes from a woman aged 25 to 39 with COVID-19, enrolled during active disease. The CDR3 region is CASSLLAGVFHEQYF. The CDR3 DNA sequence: TGTGCCAGCAGTTTGTTGGCGGGAGTTTTCCACGAGCAGTACTTC.